This T cell receptor beta chain is from a study of control samples from healthy donors and cancer patients (dated by TCRdb to between 2020 and 2021). Libraries were prepared through the immunoSEQ multiplex PCR assay. The clones in this table, taken by TCRdb from immuneACCESS, are in-frame only. Not every clone is retained; where verified, under half of the shortfall comes from an unresolved V gene, and the cause of the rest is unknown. A total of 100,000 to 150,000 clones appear in this sample, over 80% of them only once. The ten largest make up approximately 0.58% of the sample. A word on this clone: The target of this receptor is not known. One base away there is no much larger clone; base qualities are not given.

From the germline V gene (reference sequence), CDR1 is LNHDA and CDR2 is SQIVND. V and J are trimmed by 9 bases and 2 bases, and the gene matches miss 6 bases of the junction. The CDR3 holds 14 amino acids from the cysteine to the phenylalanine. This entry keeps only the CDR3 DNA: 42 bases, framed from base 1. The chain joins TRBV19 to TRBJ1-4; 7 junctional bases match TRBD1. The TCR comes from a man aged 80 or over with head and neck cancer. Source material: PBMCs. The DNA is TGTGCCAGCCTCAAGACAGGGACTAATGAAAAACTGTTTTTT. Its protein product is CASLKTGTNEKLFF.